Listed here are 16 T cell receptor beta chains from one sample, sequenced in a study of blood T cells in healthy people across ages. A second roughly 6 to 11 cycle PCR used barcoded and J-beta primers. Each CDR3 protein gets one entry after TCRdb re-called the 5' RACE reads with MiXCR. The sample carries 900,000 to 950,000 distinct CDR3 sequences, almost 30% recorded once. This sample was shared with a second study, whose subject was T cells of mothers and their children.

The sequenced sample consisted of blood. The source is a woman aged 40-49 years in good health.

As concerns this clonotype: Since no conserved phenylalanine or tryptophan closes the CDR3, a read error is the likely cause. This chain uses TRBV7-2 with TRBJ2-7, with TRBD2 identical over 8 bases. V was clipped by 5 bases and J by 4 bases; unmatched bases: 7. Germline V gene sequence: CDR1 SGHTA, CDR2 FQGNSA. The CDR3 consists of 14 residues. CDR3 sequence: CASSRLAGKYEQYL. CDR3 coding DNA: TGTGCCAGCAGCCGTTTAGCGGGAAAGTACGAGCAGTACTTA.

A remark on this clonotype: Mismatch with germline at one junction end may stem from a read error. This sequence joins TRBV7-6 and TRBJ2-5; 9 nucleotides agree with TRBD2. The CDR3 covers 16 residues. From germline, CDR1 is SGHVS and CDR2 FNYEAQ. CDR3 sequence: CASSLGGSGGWNEQYF. The CDR3 DNA is TGCGCCAGCAGCTTAGGTGGTAGCGGGGGATGGAATGAGCAGTACTTC.

There are a few counts of this clonotype. The rearrangement joins TRBV27 to TRBJ1-2; possible D gene TRBD1, 5 bases. V was pared by 4 bases and J by 3 bases, with 9 bases between. The CDR3 totals 13 residues. Per germline, CDR1 MNHEY and CDR2 SMNVEV (reference sequence). This chain's CDR3 is CASSSQGHYGYTF. The DNA for the CDR3 is TGTGCCAGCAGTTCCCAGGGCCACTATGGCTACACCTTC.

This clonotype occurred many times. The V call is TRBV5-1, the J call TRBJ2-7; 7 bases line up with TRBD2. With 4 bases clipped from V and 5 bases from J, the junction kept 9 bases outside the gene matches. Germline loops: CDR1 SGHRS, CDR2 YFSETQ. The CDR3 consists of 14 residues. CDR3 loop: CASSPTSVSHEQYF. CDR3 bases: TGCGCCAGCAGCCCCACTAGCGTGTCCCACGAGCAGTACTTC.

The V and J genes are TRBV29-1 and TRBJ1-1, with D hard to call. V lost 3 bases and J 7 bases, leaving 6 bases between the germline ends. The germline CDR1 and CDR2 sequences are SQVTM and ANQGSEA. The CDR3 totals 10 residues. The CDR3 coding sequence is TGCAGCGTTGATACTGATGAAGCTTTCTTT. Translation gives CSVDTDEAFF.

The rearrangement joins TRBV5-1 to TRBJ1-1; 8 nucleotides agree with TRBD1. V lost 4 bases and J lost 4; bases outside the gene matches: 6. The length of the CDR3 is 14 residues. Germline V gives CDR1 SGHRS, CDR2 YFSETQ. The CDR3 sequence: CASSDTGGSTEAFF. The CDR3 bases are TGCGCCAGCAGCGACACAGGGGGAAGCACTGAAGCTTTCTTT.

This clonotype has a count of ten or more. The chain links TRBV7-2 to TRBJ2-1; perhaps D is TRBD1 or TRBD2 (5 bases each). Trimming stripped 0 bases from V and 8 bases from J, with 23 bases between. The CDR3 spans 18 residues. Germline values: CDR1 SGHTA, CDR2 FQGNSA. CDR3 bases: TGTGCCAGCAGCTTAGCGCTGACAGCTGGAGGCTACAGCGATGAGCAGTTCTTC. The encoded protein is CASSLALTAGGYSDEQFF. The whole variable domain, filled in from reference TRBV7-2 and TRBJ2-1, reads GAGVSQSPSNKVTEKGKDVELRCDPISGHTALYWYRQSLGQGLEFLIYFQGNSAPDKSGLPSDRFSAERTGGSVSTLTIQRTQQEDSAVYLCASSLALTAGGYSDEQFFGPGTRLTVL.

This clonotype was recorded at least ten times. The genes are TRBV5-1 and TRBJ2-5; 12 bases line up with TRBD1. CDR1 SGHRS and CDR2 YFSETQ come from the germline V gene. The CDR3 totals 16 residues. V shed 4 bases and J 4 bases; nucleotides not matched to a gene: 8. The CDR3 is CASSLAGTGGLETQYF. The DNA of the CDR3 is TGCGCCAGCAGCCTTGCCGGGACAGGGGGCTTAGAGACCCAGTACTTC.

The V call is TRBV24-1, the J call TRBJ2-3, with a weak D call TRBD2 (5 bases). This CDR3 is 14 amino acids long. V lost 4 bases and J lost 11, with 18 bases in between. Germline lookup yields CDR1 KGHDR and CDR2 SFDVKD. The DNA of the CDR3 is TGTGCCACCAGTGAGCCCCCCTTGGCTCGGGGGCAGTATTTT. This gives the protein CATSEPPLARGQYF.

The gene calls are TRBV12-3 or TRBV12-4 and TRBJ2-1; possible D gene TRBD1, 6 bases. The CDR3 has 14 residues. V was cut by 6 bases and J by 7 bases, with 16 bases left in between. The chain's CDR3 is CASRKDRKGNEQFF. CDR3 bases: TGTGCCAGCAGAAAGGACAGAAAGGGGAATGAGCAGTTCTTC.

The sample holds many counts of this clonotype. The V gene is TRBV27, the J gene TRBJ1-2; the match to TRBD1 covers 7 bases. CDR3 length: 13 residues. Germline CDR1 reads MNHEY; CDR2 reads SMNVEV (reference sequence). The trim removed 1 base at V and 5 bases at J, leaving 1 base unmatched. The DNA for the CDR3 is TGTGCCAGCAGTTTATGGACAGGATATGGCTACACCTTC. It translates to CASSLWTGYGYTF.

In the case of this clonotype: The junction shows a germline mismatch at one end, possibly a read error. The chain joins TRBV5-1 to TRBJ1-2; 7 bases map to TRBD1. The CDR3 loop spans 13 amino acids. CDR1 SGHRS and CDR2 YFSETQ come from the germline V gene. The CDR3 nucleotides read TGCGCCAGCAGCTTTGGGACAGTTTATGACTACACCTTC. Amino acid sequence: CASSFGTVYDYTF.

This clonotype occurred a few times. The chain links TRBV25-1 to TRBJ1-5; D uncertain. Trimming cost V 5 bases and J 7 bases, with 12 bases left between them. Germline CDR1 and CDR2: MGHDK and SYGVNS. This CDR3 comprises 13 residues. In DNA, the CDR3 is TGTGCCAGCAGTCATTCCGGTGAGCAGCCCCAGCATTTT. Amino acid sequence: CASSHSGEQPQHF.

The J gene is TRBJ2-3, the V gene TRBV5-8; a weak D match, TRBD2 (6 bases). The V end was cut by 2 bases, the J end by 2 bases, with 15 bases between. The CDR3 totals 16 residues. Germline V gene sequence: CDR1 SGHTS, CDR2 YDEGEE. The CDR3 loop is CASSFYPGRFTDTQYF. The CDR3 DNA reads TGTGCCAGCAGCTTTTATCCGGGGAGGTTCACAGATACGCAGTATTTT.

There are a few counts of this clonotype. The chain recombines TRBV5-1 with TRBJ2-1; no reliable D call. The CDR3 runs to 15 residues. In germline, CDR1 is SGHRS, CDR2 YFSETQ. Between the trimmed V and J ends, which lost 1 base and 5 bases, there was a span of 13 bases. The CDR3 DNA reads as TGCGCCAGCAGCTTGTCGTGGGGTCAGAACAATGAGCAGTTCTTC. This codes for CASSLSWGQNNEQFF.

This clonotype has a count of ten or more. This sequence joins TRBV29-1 and TRBJ2-5, with 10 bases that match TRBD1. This CDR3 is 13 amino acids long. J lost 5 bases, V lost 3 bases, and 3 bases had no gene match. Germline V gives CDR1 SQVTM, CDR2 ANQGSEA. The CDR3 here is CSVDDRGLETQYF. The DNA of the CDR3 is TGCAGCGTTGACGACAGGGGGCTTGAGACCCAGTACTTC.